These 8 T cell receptor beta chains were all obtained from the same sample, sequenced in a study of beta chain features in type 1 diabetes. Regarding the study as a whole: Shorter TCRB CDR3s, moderately but significantly so, marked every one of the four CD4+ subsets in Type 1 diabetes patients.

These TCRs' antigens remain unknown. As every portion of the isolated RNA was reverse transcribed, the sequencing read expressed TCRB transcripts. Measured with immunoSEQ multiplex PCR; TCRdb has only the in-frame clones, and not every one. Among about 280,000 clones listed, 15% were seen once. The sample was naive CD4+ T cells from blood. All receptors come from a man younger than 35 with type 1 diabetes.

The chain is built from TRBV6-5 and TRBJ1-1; D ambiguous. Between the trimmed V and J ends, which lost 6 bases and 4 bases, there was a span of 18 bases. The V gene's germline CDR1 is MNHEY and CDR2 SVGAGI. The length of the CDR3 is 15 residues. DNA for the CDR3: TGTGCCAGCAGCGATCAGCGCTCCTTGGGCACTGAAGCTTTCTTT. This gives the protein CASSDQRSLGTEAFF.

The chain is built from TRBV6-5 and TRBJ2-5; 8 bases map to TRBD1. The CDR3 sequence is 15 residues long. Germline lookup yields CDR1 MNHEY and CDR2 SVGAGI. V trimming: 5 bases; J trimming: 5 bases; junction bases outside the gene matches: 10. This chain's CDR3 is CASSPWTGSRETQYF. In DNA form, the CDR3 reads TGTGCCAGCAGTCCCTGGACAGGGTCTCGGGAGACCCAGTACTTC.

The rearrangement joins TRBV28 to TRBJ2-7; TRBD2 matches 10 bases. The CDR3 has 15 amino acids. Trimming cost V 6 bases and J 3 bases; bases outside gene matches: 8. Germline CDR1 MDHEN, CDR2 SYDVKM. In nucleotides, the CDR3 is TGTGCCAGCAGCCCCCTCCTAGCGGGGGTCTACGAGCAGTACTTC. This encodes CASSPLLAGVYEQYF. The variable domain in full, with the rest retrieved from reference TRBV28 and TRBJ2-7, is DVKVTQSSRYLVKRTGEKVFLECVQDMDHENMFWYRQDPGLGLRLIYFSYDVKMKEKGDIPEGYSVSREKKERFSLILESASTNQTSMYLCASSPLLAGVYEQYFGPGTRLTVT.

This clone was counted only a few times. This rearrangement joins TRBV7-2 to TRBJ2-7, with 8 positions matching TRBD2. Germline CDR1 SGHTA, CDR2 FQGNSA. The junction had 8 bases not matched to a gene; V was cut back by 2 bases and J by 2 bases. The CDR3 is made up of 16 amino acids. The CDR3 nucleotides read TGTGCCAGCAGCTTAAACGAACTAGCGGTTACCTACGAGCAGTACTTC. Amino acids: CASSLNELAVTYEQYF.

The V gene is TRBV4-3, the J gene TRBJ1-2, with 10 bases identical to TRBD1. The CDR3 is made up of 16 amino acids. V lost 5 bases to trimming and J lost 3 bases; unmatched junction nucleotides: 9. Germline V CDR1 and CDR2: LGHNA, YSLEER. The chain's CDR3 is CASSYVATGGDYGYTF. The CDR3 coding sequence is TGCGCCAGCAGCTACGTCGCGACAGGGGGCGACTATGGCTACACCTTC.

In DNA form, the CDR3 reads TGTGCCTGGAGTGTAGGGACAGGAAATAGCAATCAGCCCCAGCATTTT. Translated: CAWSVGTGNSNQPQHF. The chain couples TRBV30 to TRBJ1-5, with 8 bases lining up with TRBD1. The CDR3 covers 16 residues. Germline loops: CDR1 GTSNPN, CDR2 SVGIG (reference sequence). Germline trimming cut 0 bases from V and 0 bases from J; bases unmatched to any gene: 4.

This clone was picked up a small number of times. V gene TRBV19 combines with J gene TRBJ2-3, with D perhaps TRBD1 (6 bases). CDR3 length equals 18 residues. CDR1 and CDR2 from the germline V gene are LNHDA and SQIVND (reference sequence). Trimming shortened V by 5 bases and J by 5 bases, and 26 bases separated the two germline ends. CDR3 nucleotides: TGTGCCAGTAGTCGTGAAGTGGGGGCAACCACCTTTGGAGATACGCAGTATTTT. Residues: CASSREVGATTFGDTQYF. Using reference TRBV19 and TRBJ2-3 for the parts outside the CDR3, the full variable domain is DGGITQSPKYLFRKEGQNVTLSCEQNLNHDAMYWYRQDPGQGLRLIYYSQIVNDFQKGDIAEGYSVSREKKESFPLTVTSAQKNPTAFYLCASSREVGATTFGDTQYFGPGTRLTVL.

The chain joins TRBV7-9 to TRBJ1-1, with D possibly TRBD1 on 5 matching bases. The CDR3 has 13 amino acids. CDR1 is SEHNR and CDR2 is FQNEAQ in the germline V gene (reference sequence). V gave up 5 bases and J gave up 0 bases, with 7 bases separating them. DNA of the CDR3: TGTGCCAGCAGCCGGACACTGAACACTGAAGCTTTCTTT. It is translated as CASSRTLNTEAFF.